A single sample is the source of the 32 T cell receptor beta chains below, sequenced in a study of blood T cell repertoires in COVID-19. Here immunoSEQ multiplex PCR was the method, and the copy in TCRdb shows in-frame clones only, minus some. The sample includes around 61,000 clones, about 81% of them seen just once. The material sequenced was peripheral blood. The origin of the receptors is an elderly man with acute or convalescent COVID-19.

This rearrangement joins TRBV7-2 to TRBJ2-2; no reliable D call. Germline CDR1 reads SGHTA; CDR2 reads FQGNSA. The germline V and J ends were trimmed by 2 bases and 3 bases, with 4 bases remaining between them. This CDR3 spans 13 amino acids. The CDR3 protein is CASSLSYTGELFF. The CDR3 DNA is TGTGCCAGCAGCTTATCTTACACCGGGGAGCTGTTTTTT.

This chain uses TRBV7-2 with TRBJ1-1; no clear D. V was trimmed by 1 base and J by 10 bases, leaving 13 bases between them. The CDR3 totals 13 residues. CDR1 and CDR2 from the germline V gene are SGHTA and FQGNSA. The CDR3 here is CASSLDPGSTAFF. The CDR3 DNA reads as TGTGCCAGCAGCTTAGACCCGGGGAGTACAGCTTTCTTT.

The rearrangement joins TRBV6-2 or TRBV6-3 to TRBJ1-6; 10 nucleotides align to TRBD1. Trimming cost V 2 bases and J 9 bases; bases outside gene matches: 7. CDR3 length: 16 residues. Germline loops: CDR1 MNHEY, CDR2 SVGEGT. CDR3 amino acids: CASSYGTGARGSPLHF. The CDR3 nucleotides read TGTGCCAGCAGTTACGGGACAGGGGCTCGGGGTTCACCCCTCCACTTT.

J is TRBJ2-1 and V is TRBV5-1; 10 bases are shared with TRBD2. CDR1 is SGHRS, CDR2 YFSETQ, per germline. After removal of 0 bases from V and 4 bases from J, the junction contained 7 bases not matched to a gene. The CDR3 length is 17 residues. This CDR3 is CASSLGLSGRGYNEQFF. CDR3 DNA sequence: TGCGCCAGCAGCTTGGGCCTAAGCGGGAGGGGTTACAATGAGCAGTTCTTC.

J is TRBJ1-1 and V is TRBV19; 8 nucleotides line up with TRBD1. Looked up from germline, CDR1 is LNHDA and CDR2 is SQIVND (reference sequence). V shed 4 bases, J shed 5 bases, and the junction held 9 bases outside the gene matches. There are 15 residues in the CDR3. CDR3 DNA: TGTGCCAGTAGTACCCCTCCGGACAGGGCTACTGAAGCTTTCTTT. It encodes CASSTPPDRATEAFF.

As DNA, the CDR3 is TGTGCCAGCAGTTTGAGAGTCAGGGGGCTCGAGCAGTACTTC. Translation: CASSLRVRGLEQYF. V is TRBV28 and J is TRBJ2-7, with 8 bases identical to TRBD1. The CDR3 has 14 amino acids. The V and J ends lost 3 bases and 6 bases, in that order; junction bases with no gene match: 7. Germline CDR1 and CDR2: MDHEN and SYDVKM.

The chain joins TRBV6-6 to TRBJ2-7, with 8 bases that match TRBD1. Germline V gene lookup returns CDR1 MNHNY and CDR2 SVGAGI (reference sequence). This CDR3 region has 15 residues. After removal of 2 bases from V and 4 bases from J, the junction contained 7 bases not matched to a gene. For the CDR3, the DNA is TGTGCCAGCAGTTACCAAGGACAGGGACGTTACGAGCAGTACTTC. This encodes CASSYQGQGRYEQYF.

This sequence joins TRBV6-4 and TRBJ2-7; D perhaps matches TRBD1 (6 bases). The CDR3 sequence is 17 residues long. With 5 bases removed from V and 3 bases from J, the gap between germline ends came to 23 bases. The germline V gene has CDR1 MRHNA and CDR2 SNTAGT. The CDR3 DNA is TGTGCCAGCAGTCATTCTCCTTACGCCGGGACAAACTACGAGCAGTACTTC. Amino acids: CASSHSPYAGTNYEQYF.

The genes are TRBV4-3 and TRBJ2-7; 9 nucleotides align to TRBD2. The germline V gene encodes CDR1 LGHNA and CDR2 YSLEER. V lost 3 bases, J lost 7 bases, and 7 bases stayed unmatched. CDR3 length: 14 amino acids. The CDR3 spells CASSQKGGGGEQYF. In DNA, the CDR3 is TGCGCCAGCAGCCAGAAAGGCGGGGGGGGAGAGCAGTACTTC.

Of note for this clone: One junction end disagrees with the germline gene, perhaps due to a read error. The rearrangement uses TRBV24-1 and TRBJ2-2; 7 nucleotides align to TRBD1. Germline-derived CDR1 and CDR2 are KGHDR and SFDVKD. The CDR3 sequence is 15 residues long. CDR3 loop: CATSDYRGTVGGLFF. Here the CDR3 DNA reads TGTGCCACCAGTGATTACAGGGGCACGGTAGGGGGGCTGTTTTTT.

This clone showed up just once. The CDR3 loop reads CASNPPAGQETQYF. In DNA, the CDR3 is TGTGCCAGCAATCCCCCCGCGGGGCAAGAGACCCAGTACTTC. The rearrangement links TRBV6-6 to TRBJ2-5, with D possibly being TRBD2 (6 bases). V lost 7 bases and J 2 bases, leaving 14 bases between the germline ends. The CDR3 extends over 14 amino acids. Per germline, CDR1 MNHNY and CDR2 SVGAGI (reference sequence).

The rearrangement joins TRBV4-1 to TRBJ2-7, with 7 bases lining up with TRBD1. The CDR3 consists of 15 residues. Germline CDR1 reads MGHRA; CDR2 reads YSYEKL. With V trimmed by 1 base and J by 3 bases, 6 bases remained unmatched. The CDR3: CASSQAQQGIYEQYF. The CDR3 coding sequence is TGCGCCAGCAGCCAAGCCCAACAGGGGATCTACGAGCAGTACTTC.

This clone was recorded a few times. This CDR3 is CASTPRLAGDSLYEQYF. CDR3 nucleotide sequence: TGCGCCAGCACCCCGAGGCTAGCGGGGGATTCCCTCTACGAGCAGTACTTC. The chain employs TRBV10-1 and TRBJ2-7; 10 bases are shared with TRBD2. The CDR3 covers 17 residues. Germline-derived CDR1 and CDR2 are WNHNN and SYGVQD (reference sequence). With V trimmed by 7 bases and J by 3 bases, 15 bases remained unmatched.

The chain couples TRBV19 to TRBJ2-1; D is perhaps TRBD1 (5 bases). Germline values: CDR1 LNHDA, CDR2 SQIVND (reference sequence). Trimming pared 10 bases from V and 4 bases from J, leaving 11 bases between. The CDR3 is 12 amino acids. CDR3 in DNA: TGTGCCACCACAAGGGGTTACAATGAGCAGTTCTTC. Translation gives CATTRGYNEQFF.

This chain uses TRBV7-2 with TRBJ2-1; 8 nucleotides line up with TRBD1. V gave up 6 bases and J gave up 10 bases; unmatched junction bases: 8. CDR3 length: 13 amino acids. CDR1 is SGHTA and CDR2 is FQGNSA in the germline V gene. CDR3: CASSSTGDGEQFF. The CDR3 DNA reads as TGTGCCAGCAGTTCGACAGGGGACGGCGAGCAGTTCTTC.

The gene calls are TRBV6-5 and TRBJ1-4, with D possibly being TRBD1 (5 bases). Between the trimmed V and J ends, which lost 0 bases and 8 bases, there was a span of 10 bases. Per germline, CDR1 MNHEY and CDR2 SVGAGI. CDR3 size: 14 residues. The CDR3 coding sequence is TGTGCCAGCAGTTACTCGACAGCCGGGGAAAAACTGTTTTTT. This translates into CASSYSTAGEKLFF.

This clone occurred many times. The V and J genes are TRBV5-6 and TRBJ2-1; 8 bases are a match to TRBD2. The V segment lost 5 bases and the J segment 9 bases; nucleotides outside the gene matches: 16. This CDR3 is 16 amino acids long. CDR1 SGHDT and CDR2 YYEEEE come from the germline V gene. CDR3 nucleotides: TGTGCCAGCAGTCTGGCTAGGCGGGGGGCCAGCCCTGAGCAGTTCTTC. Translating it yields CASSLARRGASPEQFF.

This clone was detected only once. The CDR3 region is CASSPQGHGYTF. The CDR3 DNA reads TGTGCCAGCTCACCCCAGGGTCACGGCTACACCTTC. This chain connects TRBV18 to TRBJ1-2; D may be TRBD1 (5 bases). With 3 bases removed from V and 8 bases from J, the gap between germline ends came to 10 bases. In germline, CDR1 is KGHSH, CDR2 LQKENI. This CDR3 has 12 amino acids.

This chain links TRBV6-5 with TRBJ1-2; TRBD1 matches 11 bases. The CDR3 length is 15 residues. Unmatched junction bases numbered 4, after V lost 0 bases and J lost 7 bases. Germline V gene sequence: CDR1 MNHEY, CDR2 SVGAGI. CDR3 amino acids: CASSYSRGTGGGYTF. DNA for the CDR3: TGTGCCAGCAGTTACTCGAGGGGGACAGGGGGTGGCTACACCTTC.

This rearrangement joins TRBV11-2 to TRBJ2-5; D remains ambiguous. The CDR3 consists of 13 residues. Per germline, CDR1 SGHAT and CDR2 FQNNGV. Trimming removed 1 base from V and 7 bases from J, with 10 bases in between. The CDR3 loop reads CASSLGRSGTQYF. The CDR3 nucleotides are TGTGCCAGCAGCTTAGGGCGATCAGGGACCCAGTACTTC.

The CDR3 nucleotides are TGTGCCTGGAGCGTGGGGGGTTCTAATGAAAAACTGTTTTTT. Protein: CAWSVGGSNEKLFF. The chain joins TRBV30 to TRBJ1-4; D may be TRBD1 (5 bases). The germline gives CDR1 GTSNPN, CDR2 SVGIG (reference sequence). V dropped 3 bases and J dropped 3 bases, with 11 bases sitting between them. The CDR3 contains 14 residues.

The sample holds a few counts of this clone. The chain is built from TRBV4-3 and TRBJ2-7; perhaps TRBD1 as D (5 bases). Per the germline V gene, CDR1 is LGHNA and CDR2 is YSLEER. The CDR3 contains 15 residues. The V end lost 2 bases, the J end lost 2 bases, and 13 bases lay between the germline ends. The DNA of the CDR3 is TGCGCCAGCAGCCAAAGTCGGACACGAACCTACGAGCAGTACTTC. Its translation is CASSQSRTRTYEQYF.

The V gene is TRBV18, the J gene TRBJ2-3; D not resolved. This CDR3 has 14 residues. V was shortened by 1 base and J by 1 base, with 6 bases between the two germline ends. Germline V CDR1 and CDR2: KGHSH, LQKENI. The CDR3 DNA reads as TGTGCCAGCTCACCACTAGTCCGCACAGATACGCAGTATTTT. Translating gives CASSPLVRTDTQYF.

This clone was picked up one time. The V gene is TRBV27, the J gene TRBJ1-2, with TRBD1 matching 9 bases. Per the germline V gene, CDR1 is MNHEY and CDR2 is SMNVEV (reference sequence). The CDR3 length is 15 residues. J lost 4 bases, V lost 2 bases, and 5 bases had no gene match. The CDR3 DNA follows: TGTGCCAGCAGTTTAACCGGGACAGGGAGCTATGGCTACACCTTC. This encodes CASSLTGTGSYGYTF.

The sample holds a few counts of this clone. V usage is TRBV6-2 or TRBV6-3 and J usage is TRBJ2-1, with 8 bases fitting TRBD1. The ends lost 5 bases at V and 8 bases at J; junction bases unmatched: 5. CDR3 length equals 13 residues. In germline, CDR1 is MNHEY, CDR2 SVGEGT. CDR3 DNA: TGTGCCAGCAGTACCGACAGGGGCCATGAGCAGTTCTTC. It codes for CASSTDRGHEQFF.

The chain recombines TRBV28 with TRBJ1-3, with D hard to call. The CDR3 extends over 16 amino acids. Trimming left V 3 bases short and J 4 bases short, with 16 bases between. Germline values: CDR1 MDHEN, CDR2 SYDVKM. The CDR3 nucleotides are TGTGCCAGCAGTTTCCGCTCGACCCTGGAGGGAAACACCATATATTTT. It is translated as CASSFRSTLEGNTIYF.

The chain combines TRBV7-9 with TRBJ2-7, with 9 bases lining up with TRBD1. The V and J ends lost 4 bases and 2 bases, in that order; junction bases with no gene match: 3. There are 14 residues in the CDR3. Germline V gene sequence: CDR1 SEHNR, CDR2 FQNEAQ (reference sequence). The CDR3 reads CASSSGTGTYEQYF. CDR3 sequence (DNA): TGTGCCAGCAGCTCCGGGACAGGGACCTACGAGCAGTACTTC.

The chain uses TRBV5-6 and TRBJ2-7; TRBD2 is a possible D gene (6 bases). The germline CDR1 and CDR2 sequences are SGHDT and YYEEEE. The CDR3 loop spans 14 amino acids. Trimming took off 1 base at V and 3 bases at J, with 11 bases between the two ends. The CDR3 reads CASSLWDSNYEQYF. DNA for the CDR3: TGTGCCAGCAGCTTGTGGGACTCGAACTACGAGCAGTACTTC. The full variable domain, with the rest looked up from reference TRBV5-6 and TRBJ2-7, is DAGVTQSPTHLIKTRGQQVTLRCSPKSGHDTVSWYQQALGQGPQFIFQYYEEEERQRGNFPDRFSGHQFPNYSSELNVNALLLGDSALYLCASSLWDSNYEQYFGPGTRLTVT.

The rearrangement links TRBV10-2 to TRBJ2-7, with D hard to call. Per the germline V gene, CDR1 is WSHSY and CDR2 is SAAADI. This CDR3 is built from 11 residues. Between the trimmed V and J ends, which lost 3 bases and 4 bases, there was a span of 4 bases. CDR3 in amino acids: CASSDGYEQYF. The CDR3 DNA reads as TGCGCCAGCAGTGACGGGTACGAGCAGTACTTC.

The chain has TRBV2 and TRBJ2-7; TRBD2 matches at 10 bases. The V segment lost 6 bases and the J segment 5 bases; nucleotides outside the gene matches: 7. This CDR3 has 14 amino acids. CDR1 is SNHLY and CDR2 is FYNNEI in the germline V gene. In DNA, the CDR3 is TGTGCCAGCAGCGAACTAGCGGGGCTGGACGAGCAGTACTTC. Its translation is CASSELAGLDEQYF.

The V and J genes are TRBV28 and TRBJ1-2; 9 nucleotides agree with TRBD1. The CDR3 length is 14 residues. Trimming removed 3 bases from V and 8 bases from J; junction bases left unmatched: 7. Germline V gives CDR1 MDHEN, CDR2 SYDVKM. The CDR3 nucleotides are TGTGCCAGCAGTTTGGCACAGGGGGCTAGAGGCTACACCTTC. Amino acids: CASSLAQGARGYTF.

The rearrangement uses TRBV5-1 and TRBJ2-7; 11 nucleotides match TRBD2. The CDR3 is made up of 14 amino acids. The ends lost 0 bases at V and 7 bases at J; junction bases unmatched: 3. Germline V CDR1 and CDR2: SGHRS, YFSETQ. Here the CDR3 reads CASSLGLAGSEQYF. CDR3 sequence (DNA): TGCGCCAGCAGCTTGGGACTAGCGGGGAGTGAGCAGTACTTC.